This is a list of T cell receptor beta chains from one sample in a study of radiotherapy plus CTLA-4 blockade in lung cancer. Assay used: immunoSEQ multiplex PCR; TCRdb lists only in-frame clones, some missing. This sample yields 35,000 to 40,000 clones, of which 65% to 90% are seen a single time; roughly 22% belongs to the top ten. The sample consisted of peripheral blood, taken from a patient treated with radiotherapy plus ipilimumab. All receptors derive from a human donor with non-small cell lung cancer whose response to radiotherapy plus ipilimumab could not be evaluated. Each CDR3 is given with its conserved first and last residue. A D gene is named only where the DNA matches it firmly. Not all rows give a size; the values are once, few, many and, for expanded clones, a class.

-,-,TRBV4-1,TRBJ2-3,TGCGCCAGCAGCCAAGTGGCGGGAATCAATACGCAGTATTTT,CASSQVAGINTQYF
once,-,TRBV2,TRBJ1-5,TGTGCCAGCGGAAAACAGGGTTATCAGCCCCAGCATTTT,CASGKQGYQPQHF
-,-,TRBV28,TRBJ1-5,TGTGCCAGCAGTTGGGGGGGGCCCCAGCATTTT,CASSWGGPQHF
-,TRBD1,TRBV6-5,TRBJ2-3,TGTGCCAGCAGTGGAAGACGACAGGGAGAAGATACGCAGTATTTT,CASSGRRQGEDTQYF
once,-,TRBV7-2,TRBJ2-1,TGTGCCAGCAGCTTAGGGGGCACCTCCAATGAGCAGTTCTTC,CASSLGGTSNEQFF
-,TRBD2,TRBV6-1,TRBJ2-2,TGTGCCAGCATTGAGACGGGAGCCCTAGCGGTGTTTTTT,CASIETGALAVFF
-,TRBD1,TRBV4-1,TRBJ2-5,TGCGCCAGCAGCCGCCGAACAGGGGTCGGGGAGACCCAGTACTTC,CASSRRTGVGETQYF
once,-,TRBV27,TRBJ1-6,TGTGCCAGCAGTTTAGGACTGTATAATTCACCCCTCCACTTT,CASSLGLYNSPLHF
-,TRBD2,TRBV7-9,TRBJ2-2,TGTGCCAGCAGCCGAAGCGGGAGCTACACCGGGGAGCTGTTTTTT,CASSRSGSYTGELFF
once,TRBD1,TRBV7-2,TRBJ2-5,TGTGCCAGCAGCTGGCCGGGACAGGCACAAGAGACCCAGTACTTC,CASSWPGQAQETQYF
-,-,TRBV28,TRBJ2-3,TGTGCCAGCAGTACCAGGAGGGCGCGGGCTGGCACAGATACGCAGTATTTT,CASSTRRARAGTDTQYF
-,-,TRBV6-1,TRBJ1-2,TGTGCCAGCCTAGCCCAGGTTTCCAACTATGGCTACACCTTC,CASLAQVSNYGYTF
medium-sized,-,TRBV9,TRBJ2-1,TGTGCCAGCAGCGTAGAGGGCAGGGTCAATGAGCAGTTCTTC,CASSVEGRVNEQFF
-,-,TRBV5-6,TRBJ2-5,TGTGCCAGCAGCATTGTAGCAGAGACCCAGTACTTC,CASSIVAETQYF
-,TRBD1,TRBV11-2,TRBJ1-3,TGTGCCAGCAGCTTCCGGGACAGGGGGACTGGAAACACCATATATTTT,CASSFRDRGTGNTIYF
-,TRBD2,TRBV29-1,TRBJ2-1,TGCAGCGCAATGACGGGCCTCGGGCTAGCGGGAGGGTCCTCCTACAATGAGCAGTTCTTC,CSAMTGLGLAGGSSYNEQFF
-,-,TRBV6-4,TRBJ1-5,TGTGCCAGCAGTGACGGGGGCGGGCAGCCCCAGCATTTT,CASSDGGGQPQHF
few,-,TRBV25-1,TRBJ2-3,TGTGCCAGCAGTGGAACAGGGTCGTCGAATACGCAGTATTTT,CASSGTGSSNTQYF
-,-,TRBV29-1,TRBJ1-1,TGCAGCACTCGGACATTAGTGAACACTGAAGCTTTCTTT,CSTRTLVNTEAFF
-,-,TRBV7-2,TRBJ1-1,TGTGCCAGCAGCTCGGACAGTGAAGAAGCTTTCTTT,CASSSDSEEAFF
once,-,TRBV5-6,TRBJ1-1,TGTGCCAGCACAGTAGGCGGCACAAACACTGAAGCTTTCTTT,CASTVGGTNTEAFF
-,-,TRBV5-4,TRBJ2-3,TGTGCCAGCAGCGTAACAGGGAGCACAGATACGCAGTATTTT,CASSVTGSTDTQYF
-,TRBD1,TRBV5-4,TRBJ2-7,TGTGCCAGCAGCTTGTTGGGACAGGGGGCAAGCGAGCAGTACTTC,CASSLLGQGASEQYF
-,-,TRBV4-1,TRBJ1-2,TGCGCCAGCAGCCAAGAGGTTTATGACAGGAGTAACTATGGCTACACCTTC,CASSQEVYDRSNYGYTF
-,TRBD1,TRBV28,TRBJ1-4,TGTGCCAGCAGTTCCCCGGACAGGCGTAATGAAAAACTGTTTTTT,CASSSPDRRNEKLFF
-,TRBD2,TRBV5-1,TRBJ2-5,TGCGCCAGCAGCTTGTTTAGTAGCGGGGGTTACCAAGAGACCCAGTACTTC,CASSLFSSGGYQETQYF
-,-,TRBV5-5,TRBJ1-4,TGTGCCAGCAGCTTGGGGAGCCTCCAGTTAATTGCGGAGGAACTGTTTTTT,CASSLGSLQLIAEELFF
-,-,TRBV5-5,TRBJ1-1,TGTGCCAGCAGTTTAGACGGGGGGGCTGAAGCTTTCTTT,CASSLDGGAEAFF
-,-,TRBV7-8,TRBJ2-3,TGTGCCAGCAGCCCCCGTTGGGGTAGCGGACTGAGGGATACGCAGTATTTT,CASSPRWGSGLRDTQYF
few,-,TRBV19,TRBJ2-3,TGTGCCAGTAGTAGGGACTCAAGCTCCACAGATACGCAGTATTTT,CASSRDSSSTDTQYF
few,-,TRBV5-4,TRBJ2-5,TGTGCCAGCAGCTTGGGGCGGAGAGAAGAGACCCAGTACTTC,CASSLGRREETQYF
-,-,TRBV28,TRBJ1-4,TGTGCCAGCAGTTTCACTTATGTTGCCAAACTGTTTTTT,CASSFTYVAKLFF
-,-,TRBV19,TRBJ1-1,TGTGCCAGTAGTTTTTCTGGGGGGGCAGCTTTCTTT,CASSFSGGAAFF
-,TRBD1,TRBV19,TRBJ2-3,TGTGCCAGCCAAGGGGGCCTAACGCAGTATTTT,CASQGGLTQYF
once,-,TRBV5-1,TRBJ2-5,TGCGCCAGCAGCGTGACAGGCCAAGAGACCCAGTACTTC,CASSVTGQETQYF
-,-,TRBV29-1,TRBJ1-2,TGCAGCGTTGTGCGGACAGACTATGGCTACACCTTC,CSVVRTDYGYTF